This TCR beta chain was profiled in a study of cytomegalovirus exposure and HLA in healthy donors. A multiplex PCR was run with 60 Vbeta primers and 13 Jbeta primers. The repertoire was sequenced with immunoSEQ multiplex PCR; TCRdb's copy has only in-frame clones and lacks some. The sample contains some 150,000 clones, under 75% of which appear only once. At sampling all donors were nominally healthy, likely with unrecorded immune exposures. The study, taken as a whole, reports: In vitro experiments confirmed that three CMV-associated chains were specific for CMV antigens. It emerged from a later analysis that several of the most significant clusters appeared to be linked to common viral pathogens. In a later analysis, at a false discovery rate of 0.05, 15,000 to 20,000 TCR beta sequences were associated with HLA alleles.

This CDR3 is 16 amino acids long. V was pared by 2 bases and J by 5 bases, with 8 bases of the junction left unmatched. From germline, CDR1 is SGHTA and CDR2 FQGNSA. Comments on this clone: Its target is not known.

The sequenced sample consisted of PBMCs. The gene calls are TRBV7-2 and TRBJ2-3; 9 nucleotides line up with TRBD2. The clonotype originates from a woman aged 60-70 years in good health and CMV-seropositive. Written as DNA, the CDR3 is TGTGCCAGCAGCTTAAACGTGGCGGGAGGGGGAGATACGCAGTATTTT. Translated: CASSLNVAGGGDTQYF.